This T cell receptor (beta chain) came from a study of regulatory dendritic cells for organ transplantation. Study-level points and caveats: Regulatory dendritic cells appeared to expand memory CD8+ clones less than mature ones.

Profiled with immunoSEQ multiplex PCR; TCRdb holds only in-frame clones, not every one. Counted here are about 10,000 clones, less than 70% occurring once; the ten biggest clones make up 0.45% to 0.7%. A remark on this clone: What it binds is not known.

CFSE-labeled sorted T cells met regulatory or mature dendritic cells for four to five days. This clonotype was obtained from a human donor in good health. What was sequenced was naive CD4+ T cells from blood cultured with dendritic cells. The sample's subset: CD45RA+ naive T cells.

The CDR3 DNA is TGTGCCAGCAGTGAAGGGGGAACAGGGGAAAAACTGTTTTTT. Its protein is CASSEGGTGEKLFF. The V and J genes are TRBV6-1 and TRBJ1-4; tentatively, D is TRBD1 (6 bases). This CDR3 is 14 amino acids long. Germline V gives CDR1 MNHNS, CDR2 SASEGT. Trimming took off 1 base at V and 8 bases at J, with 11 bases between the two ends.